Listed below are T cell receptor beta chains from one sample, sequenced in a study of regulatory T cells in long-lasting Graves disease. In TCRdb, the multiplex PCR reads were re-called with MiXCR into one record per CDR3 protein. This sample yields roughly 400,000 distinct CDR3 sequences, of which roughly 17% are seen a single time; about a quarter belongs to the top ten. In addition, the sample was reused for a study of T cells in Graves' hyperthyroidism and ophthalmopathy.

The starting material was peripheral blood mononuclear cells (PBMCs), obtained at new diagnosis, from a patient treated with antithyroid drugs. The receptor source for this set is a woman younger than 35 with Graves disease. CDR3s include the opening cysteine and the closing phenylalanine or tryptophan. Each record gives: clone size, D gene, J gene, V gene, CDR3 protein, CDR3 DNA. The D gene is left open where the match is weak. Size tells how often a clone was seen (once, few, many) or the class of an expanded clone, and some rows leave it out.

clone_size: few
d_call: NA
j_call: TRBJ2-2
v_call: TRBV10-3
cdr3_aa: CAISPSGATGELFF
cdr3_nt: TGTGCCATCAGCCCTTCGGGAGCCACCGGGGAGCTGTTTTTT

clone_size: many
d_call: TRBD1
j_call: TRBJ1-5
v_call: TRBV28
cdr3_aa: CASSLIRGREIQPQHF
cdr3_nt: TGTGCCAGCAGTTTGATCAGGGGGCGCGAAATTCAGCCCCAGCATTTT

clone_size: many
d_call: TRBD2
j_call: TRBJ2-1
v_call: TRBV28
cdr3_aa: CASSLYGLAGDNEQFF
cdr3_nt: TGTGCCAGCAGCCTCTATGGACTAGCGGGAGACAATGAGCAGTTCTTC

clone_size: many
d_call: NA
j_call: TRBJ2-3
v_call: TRBV7-2
cdr3_aa: CASSLAPVSGFSTDTQYF
cdr3_nt: TGTGCCAGCAGCTTAGCCCCGGTTTCGGGGTTCAGCACAGATACGCAGTATTTT

clone_size: many
d_call: TRBD2
j_call: TRBJ2-3
v_call: TRBV30
cdr3_aa: CAWRGAGGLDTQYF
cdr3_nt: TGTGCCTGGAGGGGGGCGGGGGGCCTGGATACGCAGTATTTT

clone_size: many
d_call: NA
j_call: TRBJ2-6
v_call: TRBV20-1
cdr3_aa: CSARPGTPYSGANVLTF
cdr3_nt: TGCAGTGCCCGGCCGGGCACGCCGTACTCTGGGGCCAACGTCCTGACTTTC

clone_size: NA
d_call: TRBD2
j_call: TRBJ2-1
v_call: TRBV20-1
cdr3_aa: CSARSLAGASYNEQFF
cdr3_nt: TGCAGTGCTAGATCCTTAGCGGGAGCTTCCTACAATGAGCAGTTCTTC

clone_size: NA
d_call: TRBD2
j_call: TRBJ2-1
v_call: TRBV15
cdr3_aa: CATSRRGRGGDWEFF
cdr3_nt: TGTGCCACCAGCAGGAGAGGCCGGGGAGGGGATTGGGAGTTCTTC

clone_size: NA
d_call: TRBD1
j_call: TRBJ1-2
v_call: TRBV11-1
cdr3_aa: CASSDGGDSLYGYTF
cdr3_nt: TGTGCCAGCAGCGACGGGGGGGACAGCCTATATGGCTACACCTTC

clone_size: many
d_call: NA
j_call: TRBJ2-5
v_call: TRBV7-2
cdr3_aa: CASSLYVQGTETQYF
cdr3_nt: TGTGCCAGCAGCTTATATGTCCAGGGGACAGAGACCCAGTACTTC

clone_size: NA
d_call: NA
j_call: TRBJ2-7
v_call: TRBV2
cdr3_aa: CASSPIMVYEQYF
cdr3_nt: TGTGCCAGCAGTCCGATAATGGTCTACGAGCAGTACTTC

clone_size: many
d_call: NA
j_call: TRBJ2-2
v_call: TRBV20-1
cdr3_aa: CSARDLQNTGELFF
cdr3_nt: TGCAGTGCTAGAGATCTTCAGAACACCGGGGAGCTGTTTTTT

clone_size: NA
d_call: NA
j_call: TRBJ2-1
v_call: TRBV19
cdr3_aa: CASSIVDRTSAEQFF
cdr3_nt: TGTGCCAGTAGTATAGTCGACAGGACAAGCGCTGAGCAGTTCTTC

clone_size: many
d_call: TRBD1
j_call: TRBJ1-5
v_call: TRBV2
cdr3_aa: CASRTGTALSNQPQHF
cdr3_nt: TGTGCCAGCAGAACCGGGACAGCATTGAGCAATCAGCCCCAGCATTTT

clone_size: many
d_call: NA
j_call: TRBJ2-7
v_call: TRBV28
cdr3_aa: CASSLTIGEQYF
cdr3_nt: TGTGCCAGCAGTTTAACTATCGGCGAGCAGTACTTC

clone_size: few
d_call: NA
j_call: TRBJ1-5
v_call: TRBV4-3
cdr3_aa: CASSQDVSGGQPQHF
cdr3_nt: TGCGCCAGCAGCCAAGATGTATCGGGGGGTCAGCCCCAGCATTTT

clone_size: NA
d_call: NA
j_call: TRBJ2-2
v_call: TRBV5-1
cdr3_aa: CASRRGGPGELFF
cdr3_nt: TGCGCCAGCAGGAGGGGAGGTCCCGGGGAGCTGTTTTTT

clone_size: many
d_call: NA
j_call: TRBJ1-1
v_call: TRBV12-3/TRBV12-4
cdr3_aa: CASSFQWGAFF
cdr3_nt: TGTGCCAGCAGTTTCCAATGGGGGGCTTTCTTT

clone_size: NA
d_call: NA
j_call: TRBJ1-1
v_call: TRBV11-3
cdr3_aa: CASSFSGDILGAFF
cdr3_nt: TGTGCCAGCAGCTTTAGCGGGGACATCCTGGGAGCTTTCTTT

clone_size: few
d_call: TRBD1
j_call: TRBJ1-5
v_call: TRBV10-2
cdr3_aa: CASSESGQSNQPQHF
cdr3_nt: TGCGCCAGCAGTGAGTCGGGACAGAGCAATCAGCCCCAGCATTTT

clone_size: NA
d_call: TRBD2
j_call: TRBJ2-2
v_call: TRBV7-9
cdr3_aa: CASSLQRENPPGELFF
cdr3_nt: TGTGCCAGCAGCCTACAGCGGGAGAATCCCCCCGGGGAGCTGTTTTTT

clone_size: NA
d_call: TRBD2
j_call: TRBJ2-2
v_call: TRBV6-5
cdr3_aa: CASSFSSGSLTGELFF
cdr3_nt: TGTGCCAGCAGTTTTTCTAGCGGGAGTCTTACCGGGGAGCTGTTTTTT

clone_size: many
d_call: TRBD2
j_call: TRBJ2-3
v_call: TRBV20-1
cdr3_aa: CSAEPGGVADTQYF
cdr3_nt: TGCAGTGCGGAACCTGGGGGGGTAGCAGATACGCAGTATTTT

clone_size: few
d_call: TRBD2
j_call: TRBJ2-7
v_call: TRBV10-3
cdr3_aa: CAIKETSGNSYEQYF
cdr3_nt: TGTGCCATCAAGGAGACTAGCGGGAACTCCTACGAGCAGTACTTC

clone_size: few
d_call: TRBD2
j_call: TRBJ2-1
v_call: TRBV7-3
cdr3_aa: CASSRTGTSARNEQFF
cdr3_nt: TGTGCCAGCAGCCGCACGGGGACTAGCGCACGCAATGAGCAGTTCTTC

clone_size: many
d_call: NA
j_call: TRBJ1-2
v_call: TRBV28
cdr3_aa: CASSLDQTDYGYTF
cdr3_nt: TGTGCCAGCAGCTTAGATCAGACAGACTATGGCTACACCTTC

clone_size: many
d_call: NA
j_call: TRBJ1-1
v_call: TRBV20-1
cdr3_aa: CSASAQGTEAFF
cdr3_nt: TGCAGTGCTAGCGCTCAGGGAACTGAAGCTTTCTTT

clone_size: many
d_call: NA
j_call: TRBJ1-2
v_call: TRBV3-1
cdr3_aa: CASSQTGEDYGYTF
cdr3_nt: TGTGCCAGCAGCCAAACCGGAGAAGACTATGGCTACACCTTC

clone_size: few
d_call: TRBD1
j_call: TRBJ1-5
v_call: TRBV12-3/TRBV12-4
cdr3_aa: CASSYGQGFFQPQHF
cdr3_nt: TGTGCCAGCAGCTACGGACAGGGGTTTTTTCAGCCCCAGCATTTT

clone_size: many
d_call: NA
j_call: TRBJ2-7
v_call: TRBV3-1
cdr3_aa: CASSQVRSYEQYF
cdr3_nt: TGTGCCAGCAGCCAAGTACGGTCCTACGAGCAGTACTTC

clone_size: many
d_call: NA
j_call: TRBJ2-7
v_call: TRBV12-3/TRBV12-4
cdr3_aa: CASSPLKGYEQYF
cdr3_nt: TGTGCCAGCAGCCCGCTAAAGGGCTACGAGCAGTACTTC

clone_size: few
d_call: TRBD1
j_call: TRBJ2-7
v_call: TRBV6-1
cdr3_aa: CASRIRDRGSYEQYF
cdr3_nt: TGTGCCAGCAGGATCCGGGACAGGGGTTCCTACGAGCAGTACTTC

clone_size: NA
d_call: NA
j_call: TRBJ2-7
v_call: TRBV9
cdr3_aa: CASSVSPRDEQYF
cdr3_nt: TGTGCCAGCAGCGTAAGCCCTCGGGACGAGCAGTACTTC

clone_size: many
d_call: NA
j_call: TRBJ2-3
v_call: TRBV20-1
cdr3_aa: CSARGLALPDTQYF
cdr3_nt: TGCAGTGCTAGAGGTTTGGCTCTCCCAGATACGCAGTATTTT

clone_size: NA
d_call: TRBD1
j_call: TRBJ2-4
v_call: TRBV11-1
cdr3_aa: CASSPQTGGIQYF
cdr3_nt: TGTGCCAGCAGCCCCCAGACAGGGGGGATTCAGTACTTC

clone_size: NA
d_call: TRBD2
j_call: TRBJ2-1
v_call: TRBV28
cdr3_aa: CASSSRTSGSRDEQFF
cdr3_nt: TGTGCCAGCAGTTCAAGGACTAGCGGGAGTCGAGATGAGCAGTTCTTC

clone_size: many
d_call: NA
j_call: TRBJ2-1
v_call: TRBV5-1
cdr3_aa: CASSFRNNEQFF
cdr3_nt: TGCGCCAGCAGCTTCCGGAACAATGAGCAGTTCTTC

clone_size: many
d_call: TRBD2
j_call: TRBJ2-7
v_call: TRBV7-8
cdr3_aa: CASTGTSGRAYEQYF
cdr3_nt: TGTGCCAGCACCGGGACTAGCGGGAGAGCCTACGAGCAGTACTTC

clone_size: NA
d_call: NA
j_call: TRBJ2-7
v_call: TRBV12-3/TRBV12-4
cdr3_aa: CASISPITYEQYF
cdr3_nt: TGTGCCAGCATTTCTCCTATAACCTACGAGCAGTACTTC

clone_size: many
d_call: NA
j_call: TRBJ1-4
v_call: TRBV28
cdr3_aa: CASSLEGSTNEKLFF
cdr3_nt: TGTGCCAGCAGTTTGGAGGGGTCAACTAATGAAAAACTGTTTTTT

clone_size: many
d_call: NA
j_call: TRBJ2-5
v_call: TRBV29-1
cdr3_aa: CSVRAAEGETQYF
cdr3_nt: TGCAGCGTCCGAGCGGCGGAAGGGGAGACCCAGTACTTC

clone_size: few
d_call: NA
j_call: TRBJ2-7
v_call: TRBV29-1
cdr3_aa: CSVEESRDEQYF
cdr3_nt: TGCAGCGTTGAAGAATCCAGGGACGAGCAGTACTTC

clone_size: NA
d_call: TRBD2
j_call: TRBJ2-7
v_call: TRBV20-1
cdr3_aa: CSARDSGRGGEQYF
cdr3_nt: TGCAGTGCTAGGGATAGCGGGAGAGGAGGCGAGCAGTACTTC

clone_size: many
d_call: NA
j_call: TRBJ2-2
v_call: TRBV28
cdr3_aa: CASRLQGGTGELFF
cdr3_nt: TGTGCCAGCAGGCTACAGGGCGGCACCGGGGAGCTGTTTTTT

clone_size: many
d_call: NA
j_call: TRBJ2-7
v_call: TRBV20-1
cdr3_aa: CSVGDSYEQYF
cdr3_nt: TGCAGTGTGGGAGACTCCTACGAGCAGTACTTC

clone_size: few
d_call: NA
j_call: TRBJ1-2
v_call: TRBV30
cdr3_aa: CAWTQVRVRNYGYTF
cdr3_nt: TGTGCCTGGACCCAAGTTCGGGTCCGAAACTATGGCTACACCTTC

clone_size: NA
d_call: TRBD1
j_call: TRBJ2-7
v_call: TRBV13
cdr3_aa: CASSTDRAYEHYF
cdr3_nt: TGTGCCAGCAGCACGGACAGGGCCTACGAGCACTACTTC

clone_size: many
d_call: NA
j_call: TRBJ2-5
v_call: TRBV28
cdr3_aa: CASSLRSGLGAQYF
cdr3_nt: TGTGCCAGCAGTTTAAGGTCAGGACTGGGGGCCCAGTACTTC

clone_size: many
d_call: NA
j_call: TRBJ1-5
v_call: TRBV5-8
cdr3_aa: CASNRGVQALSNQPQHF
cdr3_nt: TGTGCCAGCAATCGGGGGGTGCAGGCTCTTAGCAATCAGCCCCAGCATTTT

clone_size: few
d_call: NA
j_call: TRBJ2-3
v_call: TRBV20-1
cdr3_aa: CSATKQGDTQYF
cdr3_nt: TGCAGTGCGACCAAACAGGGAGATACGCAGTATTTT

clone_size: many
d_call: TRBD2
j_call: TRBJ2-3
v_call: TRBV7-3
cdr3_aa: CASSLGAGGPGTDTQYF
cdr3_nt: TGTGCCAGCAGCTTAGGAGCGGGAGGGCCTGGCACAGATACGCAGTATTTT

clone_size: many
d_call: NA
j_call: TRBJ1-2
v_call: TRBV10-3
cdr3_aa: CAISEIEVSGLDGYTF
cdr3_nt: TGTGCCATCAGTGAGATAGAGGTATCCGGACTTGACGGCTACACCTTC

clone_size: NA
d_call: NA
j_call: TRBJ2-1
v_call: TRBV5-1
cdr3_aa: CASSLVRSGVGYNEQFF
cdr3_nt: TGCGCCAGCAGCTTGGTTAGGTCCGGGGTTGGATACAATGAGCAGTTCTTC

clone_size: many
d_call: NA
j_call: TRBJ2-5
v_call: TRBV6-2/TRBV6-3
cdr3_aa: CASSGHPQETQYF
cdr3_nt: TGTGCCAGCAGCGGGCACCCCCAAGAGACCCAGTACTTC

clone_size: many
d_call: NA
j_call: TRBJ1-3
v_call: TRBV28
cdr3_aa: CASSGVLGNTIYF
cdr3_nt: TGTGCCAGCAGCGGTGTTTTGGGGAACACCATATATTTT